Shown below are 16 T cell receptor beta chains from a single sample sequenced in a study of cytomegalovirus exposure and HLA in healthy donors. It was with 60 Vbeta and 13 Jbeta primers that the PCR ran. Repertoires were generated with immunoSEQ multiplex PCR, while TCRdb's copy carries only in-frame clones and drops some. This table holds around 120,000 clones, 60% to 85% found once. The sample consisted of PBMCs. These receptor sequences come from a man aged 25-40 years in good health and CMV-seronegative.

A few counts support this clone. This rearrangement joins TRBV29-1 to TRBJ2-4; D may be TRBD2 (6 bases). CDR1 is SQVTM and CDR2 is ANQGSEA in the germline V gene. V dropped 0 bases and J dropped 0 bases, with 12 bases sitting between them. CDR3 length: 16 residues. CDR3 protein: CSVEDPVGGAKNIQYF. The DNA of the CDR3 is TGCAGCGTTGAAGATCCAGTCGGGGGAGCCAAAAACATTCAGTACTTC.

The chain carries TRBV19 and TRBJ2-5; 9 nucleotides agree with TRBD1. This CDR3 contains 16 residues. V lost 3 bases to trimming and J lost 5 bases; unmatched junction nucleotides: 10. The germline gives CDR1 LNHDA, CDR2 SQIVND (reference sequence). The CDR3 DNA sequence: TGTGCCAGTAGTATGAGCAGGGGACAGGGTGTTGAGACCCAGTACTTC. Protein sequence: CASSMSRGQGVETQYF.

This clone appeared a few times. The CDR3 nucleotides read TGTGCCTGGAGCTTGGGCAAAGCGGGTGAAAAACTGTTTTTT. This encodes CAWSLGKAGEKLFF. The chain joins TRBV30 to TRBJ1-4, with unresolved D. CDR1 GTSNPN and CDR2 SVGIG come from the germline V gene (reference sequence). The ends were cut back, 3 bases at V and 7 bases at J, with 15 bases in the middle. The CDR3 is 14 amino acids.

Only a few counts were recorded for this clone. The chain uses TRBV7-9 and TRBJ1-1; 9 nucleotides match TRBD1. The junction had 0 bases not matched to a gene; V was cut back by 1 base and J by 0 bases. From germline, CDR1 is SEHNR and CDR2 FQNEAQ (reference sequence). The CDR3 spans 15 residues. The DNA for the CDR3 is TGTGCCAGCAGCTTAGGGACAGGGGTGAACACTGAAGCTTTCTTT. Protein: CASSLGTGVNTEAFF.

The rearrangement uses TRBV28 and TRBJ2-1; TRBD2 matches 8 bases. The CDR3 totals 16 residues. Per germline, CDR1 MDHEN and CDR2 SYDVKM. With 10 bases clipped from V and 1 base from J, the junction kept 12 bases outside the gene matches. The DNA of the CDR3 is TGTGCCACCGCACGGGGGGGGGCGTTATCCTACAATGAGCAGTTCTTC. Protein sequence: CATARGGALSYNEQFF.

The CDR3 here is CSALQGRETQYF. DNA for the CDR3: TGCAGCGCCCTACAGGGTAGGGAGACCCAGTACTTC. The rearrangement joins TRBV29-1 to TRBJ2-5; perhaps TRBD1 as D (6 bases). This CDR3 is built from 12 residues. V was shortened by 7 bases and J by 5 bases, with 14 bases between the two germline ends. Germline V gene data show CDR1 as SQVTM and CDR2 as ANQGSEA.

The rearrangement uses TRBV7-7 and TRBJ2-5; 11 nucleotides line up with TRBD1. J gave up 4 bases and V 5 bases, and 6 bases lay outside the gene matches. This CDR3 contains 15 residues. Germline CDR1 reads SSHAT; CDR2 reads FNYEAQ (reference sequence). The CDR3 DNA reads TGTGCCAGCAGCCCCTGGGACAGGGGGGTAGAGACCCAGTACTTC. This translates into CASSPWDRGVETQYF.

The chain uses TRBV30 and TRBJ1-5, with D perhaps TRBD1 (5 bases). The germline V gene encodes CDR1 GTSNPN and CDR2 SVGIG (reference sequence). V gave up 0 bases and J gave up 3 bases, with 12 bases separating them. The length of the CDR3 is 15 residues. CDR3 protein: CAWSVRGRLNQPQHF. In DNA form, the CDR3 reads TGTGCCTGGAGTGTAAGGGGCAGGCTCAATCAGCCCCAGCATTTT.

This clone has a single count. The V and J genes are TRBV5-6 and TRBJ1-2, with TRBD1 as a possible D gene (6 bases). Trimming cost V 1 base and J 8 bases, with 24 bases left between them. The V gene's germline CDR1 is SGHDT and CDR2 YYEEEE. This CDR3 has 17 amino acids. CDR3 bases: TGTGCCAGCAGCTTGTTAAGAGACCCGACAGGCTTGGGAGGCTACACCTTC. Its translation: CASSLLRDPTGLGGYTF.

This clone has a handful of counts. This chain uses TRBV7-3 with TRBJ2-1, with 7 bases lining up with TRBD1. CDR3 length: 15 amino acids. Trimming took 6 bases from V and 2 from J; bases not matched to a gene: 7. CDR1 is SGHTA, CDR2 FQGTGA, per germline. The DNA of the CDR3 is TGTGCCAGCAGTTACAGGGGCCCCCCCTACAATGAGCAGTTCTTC. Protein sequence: CASSYRGPPYNEQFF.

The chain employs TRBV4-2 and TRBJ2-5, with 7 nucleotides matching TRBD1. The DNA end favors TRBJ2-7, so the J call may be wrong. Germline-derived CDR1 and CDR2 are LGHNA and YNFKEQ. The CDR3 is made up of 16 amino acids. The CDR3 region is CASSQDFATGAYEQYF. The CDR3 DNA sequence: TGTGCCAGCAGCCAAGACTTCGCTACAGGGGCCTACGAGCAGTACTTC.

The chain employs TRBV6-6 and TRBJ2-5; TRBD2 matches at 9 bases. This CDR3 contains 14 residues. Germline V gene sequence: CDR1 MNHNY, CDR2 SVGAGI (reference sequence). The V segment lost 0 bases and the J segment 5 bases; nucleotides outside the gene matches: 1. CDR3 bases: TGTGCCAGCAGTTACTCGACTAGCGGTGAGACCCAGTACTTC. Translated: CASSYSTSGETQYF.

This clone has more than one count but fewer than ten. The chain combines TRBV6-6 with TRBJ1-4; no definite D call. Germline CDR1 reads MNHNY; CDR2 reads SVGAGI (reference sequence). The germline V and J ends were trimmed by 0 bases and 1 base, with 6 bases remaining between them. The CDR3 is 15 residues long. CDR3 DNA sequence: TGTGCCAGCAGTTACTCGTTCGTAACTAATGAAAAACTGTTTTTT. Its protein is CASSYSFVTNEKLFF.

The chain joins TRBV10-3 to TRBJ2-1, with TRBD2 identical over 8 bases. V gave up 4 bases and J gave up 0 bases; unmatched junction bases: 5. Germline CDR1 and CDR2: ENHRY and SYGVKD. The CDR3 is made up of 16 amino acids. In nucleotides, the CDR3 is TGTGCCATCAGTGGGTTGGCGGGAGGCTCCTACAATGAGCAGTTCTTC. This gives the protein CAISGLAGGSYNEQFF.

The CDR3 nucleotides read TGTGCCAGCTCACCGAACAGGGGCCCATCTAATGAAAAACTGTTTTTT. Translation gives CASSPNRGPSNEKLFF. V usage is TRBV18 and J usage is TRBJ1-4, with 7 bases identical to TRBD1. The CDR3 consists of 16 residues. CDR1 is KGHSH, CDR2 LQKENI, per germline. J gave up 3 bases and V 3 bases, and 7 bases lay outside the gene matches.

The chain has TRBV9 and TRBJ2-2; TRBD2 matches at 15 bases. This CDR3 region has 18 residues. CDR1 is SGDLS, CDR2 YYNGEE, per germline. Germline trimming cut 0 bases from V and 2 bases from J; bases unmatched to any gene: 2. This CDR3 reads CASSVGTSGRVNTGELFF. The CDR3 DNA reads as TGTGCCAGCAGCGTAGGGACTAGCGGGAGGGTAAACACCGGGGAGCTGTTTTTT.